The 28 T cell receptor beta chains given below trace back to one sample, sequenced in a study of blood T cell repertoires in COVID-19. Measured with immunoSEQ multiplex PCR; TCRdb has only the in-frame clones, and not every one. The sample yields under 300,000 clones, around 80% seen once. Specimen: peripheral blood. Source of these receptors: a woman aged 35 to 49 with active or convalescent COVID-19.

The chain recombines TRBV7-8 with TRBJ1-2, with 8 bases fitting TRBD1. V lost 5 bases to trimming and J lost 3 bases; unmatched junction nucleotides: 8. Looked up from germline, CDR1 is SGHVS and CDR2 is FQNEAQ. This CDR3 is 15 amino acids long. The CDR3 region is CASSPRTGIYYGYTF. The DNA for the CDR3 is TGTGCCAGCAGCCCCCGGACAGGGATCTACTATGGCTACACCTTC.

The chain couples TRBV5-1 to TRBJ2-1; 9 nucleotides match TRBD1. This CDR3 has 16 amino acids. Germline lookup yields CDR1 SGHRS and CDR2 YFSETQ. V shed 2 bases, J shed 0 bases, and the junction held 3 bases outside the gene matches. The CDR3 region is CASSLTGGNSYNEQFF. As DNA, the CDR3 is TGCGCCAGCAGCTTAACAGGGGGCAACTCCTACAATGAGCAGTTCTTC.

The chain joins TRBV11-3 to TRBJ1-1, with TRBD1 matching over 8 bases. The CDR3 extends over 14 amino acids. Trimming at V came to 4 bases and at J to 7 bases, leaving 8 bases not matched to a gene. The germline CDR1 and CDR2 sequences are SGHNT and YENEEA. CDR3 DNA sequence: TGTGCCAGCAGCTCGACCACAGGGGGGGGTGAAGCTTTCTTT. Translating it yields CASSSTTGGGEAFF.

The chain has TRBV7-9 and TRBJ2-5, with 9 bases matching TRBD2. With V trimmed by 3 bases and J by 5 bases, 10 bases remained unmatched. CDR3 length: 16 residues. CDR1 and CDR2 from the germline V gene are SEHNR and FQNEAQ (reference sequence). The CDR3 sequence: CASSFGLAGRGETQYF. The CDR3 DNA reads as TGTGCCAGCAGCTTTGGTCTAGCGGGGAGGGGGGAGACCCAGTACTTC. The variable domain in full, completed from reference TRBV7-9 and TRBJ2-5, reads DTGVSQNPRHKITKRGQNVTFRCDPISEHNRLYWYRQTLGQGPEFLTYFQNEAQLEKSRLLSDRFSAERPKGSFSTLEIQRTEQGDSAMYLCASSFGLAGRGETQYFGPGTRLLVL.

In its sample, this clone was seen once. This rearrangement joins TRBV19 to TRBJ1-4, with no clear D. This CDR3 region has 13 residues. From germline, CDR1 is LNHDA and CDR2 SQIVND (reference sequence). V shed 4 bases and J shed 8 bases, with 11 bases lying between them. CDR3 bases: TGTGCCAGTAGTAAGCCAAGAGGAGAAAAACTGTTTTTT. It specifies CASSKPRGEKLFF. Full variable domain (rest looked up from reference TRBV19 and TRBJ1-4): DGGITQSPKYLFRKEGQNVTLSCEQNLNHDAMYWYRQDPGQGLRLIYYSQIVNDFQKGDIAEGYSVSREKKESFPLTVTSAQKNPTAFYLCASSKPRGEKLFFGSGTQLSVL.

V gene TRBV6-5 combines with J gene TRBJ2-1, with D perhaps TRBD2 (5 bases). CDR1 is MNHEY and CDR2 is SVGAGI in the germline V gene. The ends were cut back, 2 bases at V and 0 bases at J, with 8 bases in the middle. The CDR3 is 15 amino acids. CDR3 amino acids: CASSYEGSSYNEQFF. The CDR3 DNA sequence: TGTGCCAGCAGTTACGAGGGCAGCTCCTACAATGAGCAGTTCTTC.

The V gene is TRBV30, the J gene TRBJ1-2, with D unresolved. CDR3 size: 13 residues. Germline CDR1 is GTSNPN and CDR2 is SVGIG (reference sequence). Trimming shortened V by 0 bases and J by 8 bases, and 13 bases separated the two germline ends. For the CDR3, the DNA is TGTGCCTGGAGTGTCCTCGGGGTGGGAGGCTACACCTTC. This translates into CAWSVLGVGGYTF. The full variable domain, with the rest looked up from reference TRBV30 and TRBJ1-2, is SQTIHQWPATLVQPVGSPLSLECTVEGTSNPNLYWYRQAAGRGLQLLFYSVGIGQISSEVPQNLSASRPQDRQFILSSKKLLLSDSGFYLCAWSVLGVGGYTFGSGTRLTVV.

The rearrangement links TRBV12-3 or TRBV12-4 to TRBJ1-2; a possible D gene is TRBD1 (5 bases). The V end lost 7 bases, the J end lost 3 bases, and 12 bases lay between the germline ends. CDR3 length: 13 amino acids. In nucleotides, the CDR3 is TGTGCCAGCACGAGTGGGGCCTACTATGGCTACACCTTC. Its protein product is CASTSGAYYGYTF.

In its sample, this clone was seen many times. The chain couples TRBV4-1 to TRBJ2-1; 14 bases line up with TRBD2. CDR3 length: 16 residues. In germline, CDR1 is MGHRA, CDR2 YSYEKL. With 2 bases clipped from V and 9 bases from J, the junction kept 6 bases outside the gene matches. The CDR3 region is CASSQRLAGGLGEQFF. CDR3 nucleotides: TGCGCCAGCAGCCAAAGACTAGCGGGGGGGCTGGGTGAGCAGTTCTTC.

J is TRBJ2-3 and V is TRBV2; TRBD2 aligns across 8 bases. Germline trimming cut 7 bases from V and 0 bases from J; bases unmatched to any gene: 6. CDR3 length: 15 amino acids. The V gene's germline CDR1 is SNHLY and CDR2 FYNNEI. The CDR3 DNA follows: TGTGCCAGCAAGATAGCGGGGATTAGCACAGATACGCAGTATTTT. It encodes CASKIAGISTDTQYF. The full variable domain, with the rest looked up from reference TRBV2 and TRBJ2-3, is EPEVTQTPSHQVTQMGQEVILRCVPISNHLYFYWYRQILGQKVEFLVSFYNNEISEKSEIFDDQFSVERPDGSNFTLKIRSTKLEDSAMYFCASKIAGISTDTQYFGPGTRLTVL.

The CDR3, as DNA: TGTGCCAGCAGTGACCCGGGACAAATGAACACTGAAGCTTTCTTT. This translates into CASSDPGQMNTEAFF. The rearrangement uses TRBV2 and TRBJ1-1; D might be TRBD1 (6 bases). This CDR3 region has 15 residues. Deletions cut 3 bases from V and 0 bases from J, with 11 bases between. Germline CDR1 is SNHLY and CDR2 is FYNNEI.

This rearrangement joins TRBV10-1 to TRBJ1-1, with a possible D match to TRBD1 (5 bases). V was shortened by 2 bases and J by 4 bases, with 8 bases between the two germline ends. Per germline, CDR1 WNHNN and CDR2 SYGVQD (reference sequence). This CDR3 contains 13 residues. CDR3 sequence (DNA): TGCGCCAGCAGTGAGGCGGGGGGCACTGAAGCTTTCTTT. This encodes CASSEAGGTEAFF.

This clone was counted many times. V usage is TRBV7-6 and J usage is TRBJ2-3; possibly TRBD1 for D (6 bases). In germline, CDR1 is SGHVS, CDR2 FNYEAQ. The CDR3 length is 17 residues. The germline V and J ends were trimmed by 6 bases and 2 bases, with 21 bases remaining between them. The CDR3 DNA reads TGTGCCAGCAGACCCACTGCCCTACGGGACAACACAGATACGCAGTATTTT. It translates to CASRPTALRDNTDTQYF.

This chain connects TRBV2 to TRBJ2-7; possible D gene TRBD1, 5 bases. Germline V CDR1 and CDR2: SNHLY, FYNNEI. This CDR3 contains 13 residues. Trimming cost V 6 bases and J 6 bases, with 15 bases left between them. The CDR3 reads CASRSTHRSEQYF. Written as DNA, the CDR3 is TGTGCCAGCAGATCGACCCACAGGAGCGAGCAGTACTTC.

The rearrangement uses TRBV18 and TRBJ2-7; 9 bases are shared with TRBD1. Germline V gene data show CDR1 as KGHSH and CDR2 as LQKENI. V shed 3 bases, J shed 5 bases, and the junction held 2 bases outside the gene matches. This CDR3 is 13 amino acids long. The chain's CDR3 is CASSPGQGNEQYF. CDR3 sequence (DNA): TGTGCCAGCTCACCCGGACAGGGGAACGAGCAGTACTTC. The full variable domain, with the rest looked up from reference TRBV18 and TRBJ2-7, is NAGVMQNPRHLVRRRGQEARLRCSPMKGHSHVYWYRQLPEEGLKFMVYLQKENIIDESGMPKERFSAEFPKEGPSILRIQQVVRGDSAAYFCASSPGQGNEQYFGPGTRLTVT.

This chain joins TRBV5-5 and TRBJ2-1; 8 nucleotides match TRBD2. V was clipped by 2 bases and J by 6 bases; unmatched bases: 4. The CDR3 consists of 14 residues. Looked up from germline, CDR1 is SGHKS and CDR2 is YYEKEE (reference sequence). Here the CDR3 DNA reads TGTGCCAGCAGCTTTCCCGGGGGGGCCAATGAGCAGTTCTTC. This sequence encodes CASSFPGGANEQFF.

This sequence joins TRBV10-1 and TRBJ1-2, with 7 positions matching TRBD1. There are 14 residues in the CDR3. The junction had 7 bases not matched to a gene; V was cut back by 7 bases and J by 2 bases. CDR1 WNHNN and CDR2 SYGVQD come from the germline V gene (reference sequence). In DNA, the CDR3 is TGCGCCAGCACCGGGAGACAGGGAAACTATGGCTACACCTTC. Protein sequence: CASTGRQGNYGYTF.

This chain connects TRBV2 to TRBJ1-1; 9 positions agree with TRBD1. Per the germline V gene, CDR1 is SNHLY and CDR2 is FYNNEI. Losses at the gene ends were 4 bases for V and 5 bases for J; bases not matched to a gene: 5. The CDR3 spans 14 residues. DNA of the CDR3: TGTGCCAGCAGTGGGGACAGGGCGAGGACTGAAGCTTTCTTT. It translates to CASSGDRARTEAFF.

The chain carries TRBV5-5 and TRBJ1-2; D unresolved. Trimming shortened V by 5 bases and J by 4 bases, and 18 bases separated the two germline ends. The germline CDR1 and CDR2 sequences are SGHKS and YYEKEE (reference sequence). This CDR3 is built from 15 residues. CDR3 residues: CASRSVLNPGYGYTF. In DNA form, the CDR3 reads TGTGCCAGCAGAAGTGTACTTAACCCGGGCTATGGCTACACCTTC.

The gene calls are TRBV7-9 and TRBJ1-5; TRBD1 might be the D (6 bases). V gave up 3 bases and J gave up 4 bases, with 16 bases separating them. The CDR3 totals 16 residues. Germline assignment: CDR1 SEHNR and CDR2 FQNEAQ (reference sequence). DNA for the CDR3: TGTGCCAGCAGCTTGCGGTCAGGGGCTATGAATCAGCCCCAGCATTTT. It encodes CASSLRSGAMNQPQHF.

This sequence joins TRBV30 and TRBJ2-7; D is undetermined. The CDR3 is made up of 11 amino acids. Trimming cost V 2 bases and J 3 bases, with 5 bases left between them. Germline V gene data show CDR1 as GTSNPN and CDR2 as SVGIG (reference sequence). The CDR3 DNA is TGTGCCTGGAGTCAACTCTACGAGCAGTACGTC. Residues: CAWSQLYEQYV.

The V call is TRBV5-1, the J call TRBJ1-5, with D possibly TRBD1 on 5 matching bases. The germline V gene encodes CDR1 SGHRS and CDR2 YFSETQ. Trimming pared 3 bases from V and 7 bases from J, leaving 14 bases between. The CDR3 runs 14 residues. The CDR3 DNA reads as TGCGCCAGCAGCTGGGGGGACGGGGGGCAGCCCCAGCATTTT. Its translation: CASSWGDGGQPQHF.

V and J are TRBV5-4 and TRBJ2-2; TRBD1 agrees at 7 bases. The trim removed 2 bases at V and 4 bases at J, leaving 5 bases unmatched. Germline V CDR1 and CDR2: SGHNT, YYREEE (reference sequence). This CDR3 has 15 amino acids. DNA for the CDR3: TGTGCCAGCAGCTTCGGACAGGACTCCACCGGGGAGCTGTTTTTT. The encoded protein is CASSFGQDSTGELFF. The full variable domain, rest sourced from reference TRBV5-4 and TRBJ2-2, is ETGVTQSPTHLIKTRGQQVTLRCSSQSGHNTVSWYQQALGQGPQFIFQYYREEENGRGNFPPRFSGLQFPNYSSELNVNALELDDSALYLCASSFGQDSTGELFFGEGSRLTVL.

The rearrangement links TRBV6-5 to TRBJ2-1; 7 bases map to TRBD2. After removal of 6 bases from V and 9 bases from J, the junction contained 8 bases not matched to a gene. CDR3 size: 13 residues. Per germline, CDR1 MNHEY and CDR2 SVGAGI. Written as DNA, the CDR3 is TGTGCCAGCAGACTCGTTACTAGCGTTGAGCAGTTCTTC. This sequence encodes CASRLVTSVEQFF.

Only a few counts were recorded for this clone. As DNA, the CDR3 is TGCAGCGGCACCACAGGGAGCGGGGGGAACTATGGCTACACCTTC. This gives the protein CSGTTGSGGNYGYTF. The chain carries TRBV29-1 and TRBJ1-2, with D perhaps matching TRBD1 (6 bases). V was clipped by 7 bases and J by 2 bases, with 20 bases between them. The CDR3 length is 15 residues. Germline values: CDR1 SQVTM, CDR2 ANQGSEA.

The V gene is TRBV5-1, the J gene TRBJ1-2, with TRBD1 matching over 7 bases. The V and J ends lost 4 bases and 8 bases, in that order; junction bases with no gene match: 5. The CDR3 is 12 amino acids. The germline gives CDR1 SGHRS, CDR2 YFSETQ. This chain's CDR3 is CASSQGGWGYTF. The CDR3 nucleotides are TGCGCCAGCAGCCAAGGGGGCTGGGGCTACACCTTC.

The chain carries TRBV10-3 and TRBJ1-1; 10 positions agree with TRBD1. The CDR3 extends over 15 amino acids. V was pared by 6 bases and J by 4 bases, with 8 bases of the junction left unmatched. The germline V gene encodes CDR1 ENHRY and CDR2 SYGVKD. The CDR3 loop is CAIRGGQGKGTEAFF. For the CDR3, the DNA is TGTGCCATCAGGGGGGGACAGGGGAAGGGCACTGAAGCTTTCTTT.

The chain joins TRBV7-9 to TRBJ1-2; TRBD1 agrees at 10 bases. V gave up 2 bases and J gave up 4 bases; unmatched junction bases: 7. The CDR3 is 16 amino acids. The germline V gene has CDR1 SEHNR and CDR2 FQNEAQ (reference sequence). CDR3: CASSLSGTGVGYGYTF. The CDR3 DNA follows: TGTGCCAGCAGCTTATCGGGGACAGGGGTTGGCTATGGCTACACCTTC.